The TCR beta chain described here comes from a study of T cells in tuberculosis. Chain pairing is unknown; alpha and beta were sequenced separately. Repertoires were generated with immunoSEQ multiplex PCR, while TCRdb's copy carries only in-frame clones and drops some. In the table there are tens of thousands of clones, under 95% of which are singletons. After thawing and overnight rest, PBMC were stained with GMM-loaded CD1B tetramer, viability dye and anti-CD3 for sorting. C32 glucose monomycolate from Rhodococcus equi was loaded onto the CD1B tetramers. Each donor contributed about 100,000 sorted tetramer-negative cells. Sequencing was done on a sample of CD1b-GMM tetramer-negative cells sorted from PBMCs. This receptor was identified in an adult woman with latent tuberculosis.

CDR3 coding DNA: TGTGCCAGCAGAAAAGCGGGGGCCCTCTCCTACGAGCAGTACTTC. Encoded protein: CASRKAGALSYEQYF. The chain recombines TRBV6-5 with TRBJ2-7; 8 bases fit TRBD2. This CDR3 contains 15 residues. The V gene end was trimmed by 6 bases and the J gene end by 0 bases; junction bases not matched to a gene: 7. Germline V gene data show CDR1 as MNHEY and CDR2 as SVGAGI.